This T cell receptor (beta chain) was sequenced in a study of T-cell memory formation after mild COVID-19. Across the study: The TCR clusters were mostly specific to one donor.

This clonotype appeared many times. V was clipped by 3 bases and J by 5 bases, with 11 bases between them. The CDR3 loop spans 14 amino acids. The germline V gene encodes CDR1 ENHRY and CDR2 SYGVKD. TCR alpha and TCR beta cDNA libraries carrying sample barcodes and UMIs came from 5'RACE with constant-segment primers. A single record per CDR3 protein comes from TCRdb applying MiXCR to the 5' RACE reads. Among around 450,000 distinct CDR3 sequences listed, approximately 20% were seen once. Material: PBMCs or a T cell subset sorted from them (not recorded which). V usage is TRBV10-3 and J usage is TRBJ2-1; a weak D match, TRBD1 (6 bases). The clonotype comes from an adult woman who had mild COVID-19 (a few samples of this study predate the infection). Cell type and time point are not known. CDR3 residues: CAISEATGNNEQFF. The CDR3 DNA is TGTGCCATCAGTGAAGCAACAGGGAACAATGAGCAGTTCTTC.